This TCR beta chain was identified in a study of cytomegalovirus exposure and HLA in healthy donors. Study at large: Some 85 million unique TCRs, all from HLA-typed donors, were included in an early release of the data.

This clone was recorded only once. Its specificity is unknown. Vbeta (60) and Jbeta (13) primers were used in the PCR. The method was immunoSEQ multiplex PCR; TCRdb's version includes in-frame clones alone and lacks a portion of them. The table records 99,000 or so clones, 60% to 85% of them present only once. V was pared by 7 bases and J by 0 bases, with 9 bases between. From germline, CDR1 is MNHNS and CDR2 SASEGT. This CDR3 contains 14 residues. Study results and caveats: Reported results showed that the classifier diagnosed cytomegalovirus status with high specificity and sensitivity. TCR beta V- and J-gene trimming was later associated with a missense DCLRE1C variant.

This TCR was sampled from a male donor in good health and CMV-seronegative. Material: PBMCs. The chain is built from TRBV6-1 and TRBJ1-4; no clear D gene. CDR3: CASTEVATNEKLFF. The CDR3 DNA sequence: TGTGCCAGCACAGAGGTTGCAACTAATGAAAAACTGTTTTTT.